Listed below are T cell receptor beta chains from one sample, sequenced in a study of blood T cell repertoires in COVID-19. The table came from immunoSEQ multiplex PCR; TCRdb's copy has only in-frame clones and leaves some out. The sample lists about 270,000 clones; about 91% were seen once. Sequenced input: PBMCs or T cells enriched from blood (not recorded which). The receptors stem from a woman in her forties with acute COVID-19. Each CDR3 is given with its conserved first and last residue. D genes are given only for firm matches. Size tells how often a clone was seen (once, few, many) or the class of an expanded clone, and some rows leave it out.

cdr3_nt: TGTGCCAGCAGGAGGGATTACAATGAGCAGTTCTTC; cdr3_aa: CASRRDYNEQFF; v_call: TRBV27; d_call: -; j_call: TRBJ2-1; clone_size: -
cdr3_nt: TGTGCCAGCAGTTTAGGTATAGGGGGACAAGTTAACTATGGCTACACCTTC; cdr3_aa: CASSLGIGGQVNYGYTF; v_call: TRBV28; d_call: -; j_call: TRBJ1-2; clone_size: once
cdr3_nt: TGTGCCAGCAGCTTATGGTCGCGGGGGAATACCGGGGAGCTGTTTTTT; cdr3_aa: CASSLWSRGNTGELFF; v_call: TRBV11-2; d_call: TRBD2; j_call: TRBJ2-2; clone_size: -
cdr3_nt: TGTGCCAGCTCACCTCTGACAGCCGGGCGTGAAAAACTGTTTTTT; cdr3_aa: CASSPLTAGREKLFF; v_call: TRBV18; d_call: -; j_call: TRBJ1-4; clone_size: -
cdr3_nt: TGCGCCAGCAGCCAAGATACAGGGGCCAACTATGGCTACACCTTC; cdr3_aa: CASSQDTGANYGYTF; v_call: TRBV4-3; d_call: TRBD1; j_call: TRBJ1-2; clone_size: few
cdr3_nt: TGCGCCAGCAGACCCCAAGCGGAGGGATATAGCAATCAGCCCCAGCATTTT; cdr3_aa: CASRPQAEGYSNQPQHF; v_call: TRBV23-1; d_call: -; j_call: TRBJ1-5; clone_size: -
cdr3_nt: TGTGCCAGCAGCCCGCGCCCAGGGGCTGGGGCCAACGTCCTGACTTTC; cdr3_aa: CASSPRPGAGANVLTF; v_call: TRBV11-2; d_call: -; j_call: TRBJ2-6; clone_size: -
cdr3_nt: TGTGCCAGCAGCTTAGTGGTGACAGGGGACGGCTACACCTTC; cdr3_aa: CASSLVVTGDGYTF; v_call: TRBV7-8; d_call: TRBD1; j_call: TRBJ1-2; clone_size: -
cdr3_nt: TGTGCCAGCAGCGTAGGAAAGGGGCGTACTGTCGACTATGGCTACACCTTC; cdr3_aa: CASSVGKGRTVDYGYTF; v_call: TRBV9; d_call: -; j_call: TRBJ1-2; clone_size: -
cdr3_nt: TGCGCCAGCAGGCCTTGGGACAGACACCCCCTATATAGCAATCAGCCCCAGCATTTT; cdr3_aa: CASRPWDRHPLYSNQPQHF; v_call: TRBV10-1; d_call: TRBD1; j_call: TRBJ1-5; clone_size: -
cdr3_nt: TGTGCCAGCAGCCCTGAACGTTCCATCAACAGGGACTCTGGAAACACCATATATTTT; cdr3_aa: CASSPERSINRDSGNTIYF; v_call: TRBV11-3; d_call: -; j_call: TRBJ1-3; clone_size: -
cdr3_nt: TGTGCCAGCACCCCGGGACTAGCGACGGGTGAGCAGTTCTTC; cdr3_aa: CASTPGLATGEQFF; v_call: TRBV6-5; d_call: TRBD2; j_call: TRBJ2-1; clone_size: -
cdr3_nt: TGTGCCAGCAGTGAACAGCGGAACACCGGGGAGCTGTTTTTT; cdr3_aa: CASSEQRNTGELFF; v_call: TRBV6-1; d_call: -; j_call: TRBJ2-2; clone_size: -
cdr3_nt: TGCGCCACTTCTGACGGGACAGCTAATGAAAAACTGTTTTTT; cdr3_aa: CATSDGTANEKLFF; v_call: TRBV10-1; d_call: TRBD1; j_call: TRBJ1-4; clone_size: -
cdr3_nt: TGTGCTAGTGGTTTTGACTTGAACACTGAAGCTTTCTTT; cdr3_aa: CASGFDLNTEAFF; v_call: TRBV12-5; d_call: -; j_call: TRBJ1-1; clone_size: -
cdr3_nt: TGCGCCAGCTGGACACCGAGCTCCTACAATGAGCAGTTCTTC; cdr3_aa: CASWTPSSYNEQFF; v_call: TRBV10-2; d_call: -; j_call: TRBJ2-1; clone_size: once
cdr3_nt: TGTGCCAGCAGCGCGGGGTTTGACTATGGCTACACCTTC; cdr3_aa: CASSAGFDYGYTF; v_call: TRBV5-5; d_call: -; j_call: TRBJ1-2; clone_size: once
cdr3_nt: TGTGCCAGCAGCTTATACCCGACAGGGTTAGAGACCCAGTACTTC; cdr3_aa: CASSLYPTGLETQYF; v_call: TRBV11-3; d_call: TRBD1; j_call: TRBJ2-5; clone_size: -
cdr3_nt: TGCGCCAGCAGTGAGTTCCCGAGGGGGTCCCTCCACTTT; cdr3_aa: CASSEFPRGSLHF; v_call: TRBV10-1; d_call: -; j_call: TRBJ1-6; clone_size: -
cdr3_nt: TGTGCCAGCACCCAGGGGGGCTGGAATGAGCAGTTCTTC; cdr3_aa: CASTQGGWNEQFF; v_call: TRBV7-9; d_call: -; j_call: TRBJ2-1; clone_size: -
cdr3_nt: TGTGCCAGCAGCTTCGGTCGTGGGAGCGGGTTTGATTCACCCCTCCACTTT; cdr3_aa: CASSFGRGSGFDSPLHF; v_call: TRBV11-3; d_call: -; j_call: TRBJ1-6; clone_size: -
cdr3_nt: TGTGCCAGCAGCTCGAGAGCGGGAGCCGACAATGAGCAGTTCTTC; cdr3_aa: CASSSRAGADNEQFF; v_call: TRBV7-3; d_call: TRBD2; j_call: TRBJ2-1; clone_size: -
cdr3_nt: TGCGCCAGCAGCTTCCAGGGGTGGGGGAACACTGAAGCTTTCTTT; cdr3_aa: CASSFQGWGNTEAFF; v_call: TRBV5-1; d_call: -; j_call: TRBJ1-1; clone_size: -
cdr3_nt: TGTGCCAGCAATCAGGGGCTGAACACCGGGGAGCTGTTTTTT; cdr3_aa: CASNQGLNTGELFF; v_call: TRBV2; d_call: -; j_call: TRBJ2-2; clone_size: -
cdr3_nt: TGCGCCAGCAGCTTGGATGGACAGGGGCTCTATGGCTACACCTTC; cdr3_aa: CASSLDGQGLYGYTF; v_call: TRBV5-1; d_call: TRBD1; j_call: TRBJ1-2; clone_size: -
cdr3_nt: TGTGCCAGCAGCGACAGACTAGCTGCGGTAGGTAATGAGCAGTTCTTC; cdr3_aa: CASSDRLAAVGNEQFF; v_call: TRBV11-3; d_call: TRBD2; j_call: TRBJ2-1; clone_size: -
cdr3_nt: TGTGCCAGCAGTGAAGTGACGGGACAGGGGACGTATGGCTACACCTTC; cdr3_aa: CASSEVTGQGTYGYTF; v_call: TRBV6-1; d_call: TRBD1; j_call: TRBJ1-2; clone_size: -
cdr3_nt: TGTGCCAGTACACAGGGACAGCTCATGAACACTGAAGCTTTCTTT; cdr3_aa: CASTQGQLMNTEAFF; v_call: TRBV19; d_call: TRBD1; j_call: TRBJ1-1; clone_size: -
cdr3_nt: TGTGCCAGCAGCTTAGAGGCAGGTGGGCCCCAGCATTTT; cdr3_aa: CASSLEAGGPQHF; v_call: TRBV7-9; d_call: -; j_call: TRBJ1-5; clone_size: -
cdr3_nt: TGTGCCATTTCGGACAGGGGGAACACTGAAGCTTTCTTT; cdr3_aa: CAISDRGNTEAFF; v_call: TRBV19; d_call: TRBD1; j_call: TRBJ1-1; clone_size: -
cdr3_nt: TGTGCCAGCAGCCAAGGAGAGTATCAGCCCCAGCATTTT; cdr3_aa: CASSQGEYQPQHF; v_call: TRBV4-2; d_call: -; j_call: TRBJ1-5; clone_size: -
cdr3_nt: TGTGCCAGCAGCCAAGATTTGAGAAATAATTCACCCCTCCACTTT; cdr3_aa: CASSQDLRNNSPLHF; v_call: TRBV3-1/TRBV3-2; d_call: -; j_call: TRBJ1-6; clone_size: -
cdr3_nt: TGTGCCTGGAGTGTACGGCTAGCGGGGGCCAATGAGCAGTTCTTC; cdr3_aa: CAWSVRLAGANEQFF; v_call: TRBV30; d_call: TRBD2; j_call: TRBJ2-1; clone_size: -
cdr3_nt: TGCGCCAGCAAACGGGAGGACACCTACAATGAGCAGTTCTTC; cdr3_aa: CASKREDTYNEQFF; v_call: TRBV5-1; d_call: TRBD2; j_call: TRBJ2-1; clone_size: -
cdr3_nt: TGCGCCAGCAGCTTGTTTCCAGGGGACACTGAAGCTTTCTTT; cdr3_aa: CASSLFPGDTEAFF; v_call: TRBV5-1; d_call: -; j_call: TRBJ1-1; clone_size: few
cdr3_nt: TGTGCCAGTAGTACTCGGACTAGCGGAACCTCCTTGGGGGCCAATGAGCAGTTCTTC; cdr3_aa: CASSTRTSGTSLGANEQFF; v_call: TRBV19; d_call: TRBD2; j_call: TRBJ2-1; clone_size: -
cdr3_nt: TGTGCCAGCAGTTGGGACAGGGCGGAGGCTGGCTACACCTTC; cdr3_aa: CASSWDRAEAGYTF; v_call: TRBV6-2/TRBV6-3; d_call: TRBD1; j_call: TRBJ1-2; clone_size: -
cdr3_nt: TGTGCCAGCAGCCATCAGGGGAAGGGGAATTCACCCCTCCACTTT; cdr3_aa: CASSHQGKGNSPLHF; v_call: TRBV3-1/TRBV3-2; d_call: -; j_call: TRBJ1-6; clone_size: once
cdr3_nt: TGTGCCAGCAGTATAGACAGGGGGCGCTTAGCTTTCTTT; cdr3_aa: CASSIDRGRLAFF; v_call: TRBV12-3/TRBV12-4; d_call: TRBD1; j_call: TRBJ1-1; clone_size: few
cdr3_nt: TGTGCCAGCAGTTTATTCTGGCGAGGGACAGGCTCTTCCTATGGCTACACCTTC; cdr3_aa: CASSLFWRGTGSSYGYTF; v_call: TRBV27; d_call: TRBD1; j_call: TRBJ1-2; clone_size: once
cdr3_nt: TGTGCCAGCAGACAGGGACGCAATCAGCCCCAGCATTTT; cdr3_aa: CASRQGRNQPQHF; v_call: TRBV6-5; d_call: -; j_call: TRBJ1-5; clone_size: -